This T cell receptor (beta chain) was retrieved from a study of shared clonotypes between healthy human individuals. Genomic DNA from each subset was divided evenly over several immunoSEQ plates. Repertoires were generated with immunoSEQ multiplex PCR, while TCRdb's copy carries only in-frame clones and drops some. The sample carries roughly 500,000 clones, about four fifths recorded once. Germline CDR1 MDHEN, CDR2 SYDVKM. The trim removed 5 bases at V and 1 base at J, leaving 4 bases unmatched. CDR3 size: 14 residues. Genomic DNA for unsorted samples was obtained from tens of millions of PBMCs. This clonotype was obtained from a woman aged 35 to 49 in good health. Some clones in this sample may be carry-over from other donors' samples. The chain couples TRBV28 to TRBJ1-2; 7 bases map to TRBD1. Sequencing input: PBMCs. The CDR3 DNA reads TGTGCCAGCAGTCCGGGACAGAGTAACTATGGCTACACCTTC. This codes for CASSPGQSNYGYTF.